These T cell receptor beta chains were read from a single sample in a study of metastatic and nonmetastatic thyroid tumors. TCRdb called clones again from the PCR reads with MiXCR. The sample records just over 40,000 clones, roughly 10% being singletons. The specimen was blood. Source of these receptors: a female donor with papillary thyroid cancer or a benign thyroid nodule (not recorded which). Some clones in this sample may be carry-over from other donors' samples. CDR3s include the opening cysteine and the closing phenylalanine or tryptophan. Not every row has a clone size; where given, it reads once, few, many or a size class.

TRBV6-1	TRBJ2-1	many	CASSPTSEYNNEQFF
TRBV7-3	TRBJ2-7	NA	CASSCRGPSCSSYEQYF
TRBV5-4	TRBJ2-3	many	CASSLIRGTDTQYF
TRBV18	TRBJ2-7	NA	CASSPGTGTYEQYF
TRBV18	TRBJ2-4	many	CASSPLLLAGKNIQYF
TRBV24-1	TRBJ2-1	many	CATSEPSGKVYNEQFF
TRBV5-5	TRBJ1-3	many	CASSGAAGNTIYF
TRBV5-1	TRBJ2-5	many	CASSLVGQYQETQYF
TRBV20-1	TRBJ1-5	many	CSAKQGLVGNQPQHF
TRBV12-3/TRBV12-4	TRBJ1-4	few	CASSLGGLSDTLFF
TRBV11-2	TRBJ1-1	many	CASSSIRATEAFF
TRBV5-1	TRBJ2-1	many	CASSGTGAWDEQFF
TRBV14	TRBJ2-3	many	CASSQDSGATDTQYF
TRBV6-1	TRBJ1-2	many	CASSEQGAIYGYTF
TRBV11-3	TRBJ2-2	many	CASSLRAGKGELFF
TRBV7-2	TRBJ1-1	many	CASSYRGGNTEAFF
TRBV5-6	TRBJ2-5	many	CASSTPLGSGWLATQYF